This T cell receptor (beta chain) was recovered during a study of T cell changes during pregnancy in multiple sclerosis. Produced via immunoSEQ multiplex PCR; TCRdb's table is partial and in-frame only. The table has 39,000 or so clones, 90% to 95% seen once. The V and J ends lost 3 bases and 0 bases respectively, with 6 bases between them. CDR3 length: 13 residues. The germline V gene has CDR1 SGHTA and CDR2 FQGNSA. The TCR was taken from a female donor with multiple sclerosis, enrolled in a pregnancy study. The chain couples TRBV7-2 to TRBJ2-7; D is possibly TRBD2 (5 bases). This sample comprised CD8+ T cells from peripheral blood mononuclear cells, obtained in the third trimester of pregnancy. The CDR3 reads CASSLDFSYEQYF. In DNA, the CDR3 is TGTGCCAGCAGCTTGGACTTCTCCTACGAGCAGTACTTC.